Each of the 5 T cell receptor beta chains below was sequenced from the same sample in a study of post-analysis software for immune sequencing data. Overall study findings and caveats: Four or five TRBV segments were more frequent in patients than controls; TRBV5-6, TRBV5-1 and TRBV20-1 belonged to this group.

TCR beta cDNA libraries included unique molecular identifiers. TCRdb re-called the PCR reads with MiXCR, one entry per CDR3 protein. Of approximately 350,000 distinct CDR3 sequences in the sample, around 37% were seen once. These receptors' targets are unknown. Sequencing was performed on blood. The receptor source for this set is a girl aged 10 to 17 with multiple sclerosis.

The chain recombines TRBV15 with TRBJ2-1; D gene ambiguous. The DNA end is a closer match to TRBJ2-7, so the J assignment may be wrong. The CDR3 is made up of 14 amino acids. Looked up from germline, CDR1 is LNHNV and CDR2 is YYDKDF (reference sequence). In nucleotides, the CDR3 is TGTGCCACCAGCAGGAATACAGAAAACAATGAGCAGTACTTC. Residues: CATSRNTENNEQYF.

V is TRBV18 and J is TRBJ2-7; TRBD2 might be the D (5 bases). Germline CDR1 and CDR2: KGHSH and LQKENI. This CDR3 region has 15 residues. V lost 6 bases and J 0 bases, leaving 15 bases between the germline ends. The CDR3 DNA is TGTGCCAGCTCCCTCCGAGGGCTCAGCTCCTACGAGCAGTACTTC. It codes for CASSLRGLSSYEQYF.

The chain uses TRBV7-9 and TRBJ2-5; the D is unclear. CDR1 and CDR2 from the germline V gene are SEHNR and FQNEAQ (reference sequence). Deletions cut 2 bases from V and 0 bases from J, with 7 bases between. There are 14 residues in the CDR3. The CDR3: CASSLSWNQETQYF. CDR3 nucleotides: TGTGCCAGCAGCTTAAGCTGGAACCAAGAGACCCAGTACTTC.

The chain combines TRBV20-1 with TRBJ2-1; D not certain. CDR1 and CDR2 from the germline V gene are DFQATT and SNEGSKA (reference sequence). V was trimmed by 5 bases and J by 5 bases, leaving 10 bases between them. The CDR3 runs 12 residues. This chain's CDR3 is CSAWDRNNEQFF. In DNA form, the CDR3 reads TGCAGTGCTTGGGATCGGAACAATGAGCAGTTCTTC.

The gene calls are TRBV4-1 and TRBJ2-3; 15 nucleotides line up with TRBD2. The CDR3 consists of 18 residues. Germline assignment: CDR1 MGHRA and CDR2 YSYEKL. After removal of 4 bases from V and 2 bases from J, the junction contained 7 bases not matched to a gene. The CDR3 is CASSPRTSGGVLTDTQYF. The CDR3 DNA reads TGCGCCAGCAGCCCGCGGACTAGCGGGGGGGTTCTCACAGATACGCAGTATTTT.